This T cell receptor (beta chain) derives from a study of cytomegalovirus exposure and HLA in healthy donors. The study ran its PCR with 60 Vbeta and 13 Jbeta primers. The protocol was immunoSEQ multiplex PCR, while the TCRdb copy is restricted to in-frame clones and leaves out a portion. The table records 150,000 to 200,000 clones, under 80% of them present only once. This CDR3 spans 14 amino acids. Germline V gene sequence: CDR1 SEHNR, CDR2 FQNEAQ (reference sequence). V lost 7 bases, J lost 9 bases, and 13 bases stayed unmatched. The TCR sequence derives from a female donor in good health and CMV-seronegative. The chain recombines TRBV7-9 with TRBJ2-7; the match to TRBD1 covers 9 bases. Sequencing was performed on PBMCs. CDR3 region: CASIGTGGIGGQYF. The CDR3 DNA reads as TGTGCCAGCATCGGAACAGGGGGCATTGGCGGGCAGTACTTC.